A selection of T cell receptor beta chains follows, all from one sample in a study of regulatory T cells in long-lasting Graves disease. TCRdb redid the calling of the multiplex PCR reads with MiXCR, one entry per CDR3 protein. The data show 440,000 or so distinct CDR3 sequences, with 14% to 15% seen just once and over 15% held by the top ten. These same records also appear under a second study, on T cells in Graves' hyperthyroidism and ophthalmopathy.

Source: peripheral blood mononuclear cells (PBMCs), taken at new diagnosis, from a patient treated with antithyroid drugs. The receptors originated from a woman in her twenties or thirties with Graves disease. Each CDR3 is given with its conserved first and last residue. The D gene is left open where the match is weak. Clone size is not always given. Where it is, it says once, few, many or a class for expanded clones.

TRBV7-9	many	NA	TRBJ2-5	CASSFSSQETQYF	TGTGCCAGCAGCTTTTCCAGCCAGGAGACCCAGTACTTC
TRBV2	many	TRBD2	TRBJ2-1	CASSGSTSGSQEQFF	TGTGCCAGCAGTGGGTCGACTAGCGGGTCTCAAGAGCAGTTCTTC
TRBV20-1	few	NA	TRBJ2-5	CSAREYHETQYF	TGCAGTGCCCGGGAGTACCACGAGACCCAGTACTTC
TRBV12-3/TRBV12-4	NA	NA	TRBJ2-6	CASINYSGANVLTF	TGTGCCAGCATTAACTACTCTGGGGCCAACGTCCTGACTTTC
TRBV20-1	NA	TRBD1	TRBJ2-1	CSARDPGQGAYEQFF	TGCAGTGCCCGAGATCCGGGACAGGGGGCCTATGAGCAGTTCTTC
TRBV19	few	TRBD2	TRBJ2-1	CASSSGTSGRAGNEQFF	TGTGCCAGTAGTTCAGGGACTAGCGGGAGGGCCGGTAATGAGCAGTTCTTC
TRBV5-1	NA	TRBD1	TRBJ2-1	CASSLAGTGLYEQFF	TGCGCCAGCAGCTTAGCCGGGACAGGGCTCTACGAGCAGTTCTTC
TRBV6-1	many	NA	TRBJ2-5	CASRLSWEETQYF	TGTGCCAGCAGGCTATCCTGGGAAGAGACCCAGTACTTC
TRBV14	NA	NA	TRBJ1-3	CASSQYAGNRNTIYF	TGTGCCAGCAGCCAATATGCGGGGAACCGAAACACCATATATTTT
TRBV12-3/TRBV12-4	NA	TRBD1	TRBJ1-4	CASRPSPGQNNEKLLF	TGTGCCAGCAGACCCTCTCCGGGACAGAATAATGAAAAACTGCTTTTT
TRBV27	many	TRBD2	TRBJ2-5	CASKRGADYQETQYF	TGTGCCAGCAAGCGGGGGGCAGATTACCAAGAGACCCAGTACTTC
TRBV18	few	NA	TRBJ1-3	CASSSRTESSGNTIYF	TGTGCCAGCTCCTCTCGGACAGAGAGCTCTGGAAACACCATATATTTT
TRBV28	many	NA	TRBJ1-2	CASSLSPPSDYGYTF	TGTGCCAGCAGTTTATCTCCGCCTAGCGACTATGGCTACACCTTC
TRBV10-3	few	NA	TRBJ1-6	CAISPEPLRSPLHF	TGTGCCATCAGCCCAGAGCCTCTCCGGTCACCCCTCCACTTT
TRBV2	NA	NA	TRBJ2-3	CASSSPTDTSTDTQYF	TGTGCCAGCAGTTCCCCGACAGATACTAGCACAGATACGCAGTATTTT
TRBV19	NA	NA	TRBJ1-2	CASSSGRNGYTF	TGTGCCAGTAGTTCAGGTCGGAATGGCTACACCTTC
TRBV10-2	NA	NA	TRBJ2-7	CASSEGFGAGTYEQYF	TGCGCCAGCAGTGAAGGTTTCGGGGCAGGGACCTACGAGCAGTACTTC
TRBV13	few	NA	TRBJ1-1	CASSTLTLNTEAFF	TGTGCCAGCAGCACGCTTACTTTGAACACTGAAGCTTTCTTT
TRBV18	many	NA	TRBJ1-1	CASSAGRGGNTEAFF	TGTGCCAGCTCGGCCGGACGGGGTGGGAACACTGAAGCTTTCTTT
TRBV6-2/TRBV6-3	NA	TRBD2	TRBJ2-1	CASSDGRSGRHNEQFF	TGTGCCAGCAGTGATGGCCGTAGCGGGAGGCACAATGAGCAGTTCTTC
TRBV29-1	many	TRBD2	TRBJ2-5	CSVGWSGTGGETQYF	TGCAGCGTTGGGTGGAGCGGGACGGGAGGAGAGACCCAGTACTTC
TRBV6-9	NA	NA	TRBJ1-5	CASSYSPGFNQPQHF	TGTGCCAGCAGTTACTCCCCAGGGTTCAATCAGCCCCAGCATTTT
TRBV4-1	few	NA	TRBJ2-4	CASSHLATGRNIQYF	TGCGCCAGCAGCCATTTGGCCACAGGGAGGAACATTCAGTACTTC
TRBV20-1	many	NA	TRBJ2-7	CSARYTYEQYF	TGCAGTGCTAGATACACCTACGAGCAGTACTTC
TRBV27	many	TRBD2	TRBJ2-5	CASSLLAGGPQETQYF	TGTGCCAGCAGTTTACTAGCGGGAGGGCCTCAAGAGACCCAGTACTTC
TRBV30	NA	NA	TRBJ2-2	CAWRTGAGYGELFF	TGTGCCTGGAGGACCGGGGCGGGATACGGGGAGCTGTTTTTT
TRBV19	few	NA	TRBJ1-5	CASSIGIRQPQHF	TGTGCCAGTAGTATCGGGATAAGGCAGCCCCAGCATTTT
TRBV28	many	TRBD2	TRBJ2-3	CASRPDTLAGGTTYTQYF	TGTGCCAGCAGACCCGACACCCTAGCGGGAGGAACTACATATACGCAGTATTTT
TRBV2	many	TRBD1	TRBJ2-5	CASSEGQVQETQYF	TGTGCCAGCAGTGAGGGACAGGTCCAAGAGACCCAGTACTTC
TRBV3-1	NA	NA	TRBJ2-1	CASSLRDTHSSSYNEQFF	TGTGCCAGCAGCCTCCGGGACACTCATTCGAGCTCCTACAATGAGCAGTTCTTC
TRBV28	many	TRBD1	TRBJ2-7	CASSSQGASSYEQYF	TGTGCCAGCAGTTCACAGGGGGCCAGCTCCTACGAGCAGTACTTC